This T cell receptor (beta chain) was identified during a study of blood T cells in healthy people across ages. Through a sample-barcoded 5' primer and a J-beta primer mix, a second PCR was run for about 6 to 12 cycles. TCRdb processed the 5' RACE reads anew with MiXCR; each CDR3 protein has one entry. Here the sample spans about a million distinct CDR3 sequences, 35% to 40% being singletons. The CDR3 covers 16 residues. Looked up from germline, CDR1 is SEHNR and CDR2 is FQNEAQ (reference sequence). Trimming cost V 4 bases and J 4 bases, with 17 bases left between them. Sequencing used blood. The sequence was obtained from a man aged 18 to 29 in good health. The chain joins TRBV7-9 to TRBJ2-1; tentatively, D is TRBD2 (5 bases). In DNA, the CDR3 is TGTGCCAGCAGCTCCCCTGAGAGGGATCGGTACAATGAGCAGTTCTTC. It specifies CASSSPERDRYNEQFF.